The rows below give T cell receptor beta chains drawn from one sample of a study of OX40 agonist ivuxolimab in advanced cancers. Clones were read by immunoSEQ multiplex PCR, and TCRdb kept only the in-frame ones, dropping some. The data show 72,000 or so clones, with roughly 89% seen just once and about an eighth held by the top ten. Sequences were derived from CD4+ or CD8+ T cells sorted from blood, sampled in a trial of the OX40 agonist ivuxolimab. Every receptor here comes from an adult with an advanced solid tumor such as melanoma, head and neck, liver or kidney cancer. Each CDR3 is given with its conserved first and last residue. Fields, in order: V gene, clone size, D gene, J gene, CDR3 protein, CDR3 DNA. D genes are given only for firm matches. Part of the rows lack a size; the others show once, few, many or a class for expanded clones.

V gene: TRBV7-3; clone size: .; D gene: TRBD2; J gene: TRBJ2-1; CDR3 protein: CASSFGGRVGFNEQFF; CDR3 DNA: TGTGCCAGCAGCTTTGGTGGGAGGGTAGGATTCAATGAGCAGTTCTTC
V gene: TRBV5-4; clone size: .; D gene: TRBD1; J gene: TRBJ1-2; CDR3 protein: CASSLGPPDRAGGGYTF; CDR3 DNA: TGTGCCAGCAGCTTGGGACCTCCGGACAGGGCCGGCGGGGGCTACACCTTC
V gene: TRBV5-1; clone size: .; D gene: .; J gene: TRBJ1-2; CDR3 protein: CASSLYGRDFYGYTF; CDR3 DNA: TGTGCCAGCAGCTTATATGGCAGGGACTTTTATGGCTACACCTTC
V gene: TRBV13; clone size: few; D gene: TRBD1; J gene: TRBJ2-3; CDR3 protein: CASFRTGDSDTQYF; CDR3 DNA: TGTGCCAGCTTCCGGACAGGGGACTCAGATACGCAGTATTTT
V gene: TRBV13; clone size: .; D gene: .; J gene: TRBJ1-2; CDR3 protein: CASSLQDNYGYTF; CDR3 DNA: TGTGCCAGCAGCTTACAAGATAACTATGGCTACACCTTC
V gene: TRBV6-6; clone size: few; D gene: .; J gene: TRBJ1-4; CDR3 protein: CASDPQGYEEKLFF; CDR3 DNA: TGTGCCAGCGACCCACAGGGTTACGAAGAAAAACTGTTTTTT
V gene: TRBV5-6; clone size: .; D gene: TRBD1; J gene: TRBJ2-2; CDR3 protein: CASSLLTGGNTGELFF; CDR3 DNA: TGTGCCAGCAGCTTATTAACAGGGGGTAACACCGGGGAGCTGTTTTTT
V gene: TRBV28; clone size: .; D gene: .; J gene: TRBJ2-5; CDR3 protein: CASSSGSTQETQYF; CDR3 DNA: TGTGCCAGCAGTTCCGGGAGTACCCAAGAGACCCAGTACTTC
V gene: TRBV6-1; clone size: .; D gene: .; J gene: TRBJ2-1; CDR3 protein: CASSERGGSYNEQFF; CDR3 DNA: TGTGCCAGCAGTGAACGGGGCGGATCCTACAATGAGCAGTTCTTC
V gene: TRBV10-3; clone size: .; D gene: .; J gene: TRBJ1-2; CDR3 protein: CAISPEGNYGYTF; CDR3 DNA: TGTGCCATCAGTCCCGAGGGTAACTATGGCTACACCTTC
V gene: TRBV28; clone size: .; D gene: .; J gene: TRBJ2-7; CDR3 protein: CASSSIGDTPYEQYF; CDR3 DNA: TGTGCCAGCAGTTCGATCGGGGACACCCCCTACGAGCAGTACTTC
V gene: TRBV19; clone size: .; D gene: TRBD1; J gene: TRBJ2-1; CDR3 protein: CASSTSRDRNDNEQFF; CDR3 DNA: TGTGCCAGTAGTACCTCCCGGGACAGGAACGACAATGAGCAGTTCTTC
V gene: TRBV7-9; clone size: few; D gene: .; J gene: TRBJ2-5; CDR3 protein: CASRYGDGQETQYF; CDR3 DNA: TGTGCCAGCAGATACGGTGACGGCCAAGAGACCCAGTACTTC
V gene: TRBV10-1; clone size: .; D gene: TRBD2; J gene: TRBJ2-1; CDR3 protein: CASSGGSNGEQFF; CDR3 DNA: TGCGCCAGCAGTGGCGGGAGTAACGGTGAGCAGTTCTTC
V gene: TRBV5-1; clone size: few; D gene: .; J gene: TRBJ2-7; CDR3 protein: CASSLDPGNEQYF; CDR3 DNA: TGCGCCAGCAGCTTGGACCCAGGAAACGAGCAGTACTTC
V gene: TRBV19; clone size: .; D gene: .; J gene: TRBJ1-5; CDR3 protein: CASSINPLSGNQPQHF; CDR3 DNA: TGTGCCAGTAGTATAAATCCGCTTAGCGGCAATCAGCCCCAGCATTTT
V gene: TRBV18; clone size: once; D gene: .; J gene: TRBJ2-4; CDR3 protein: CASSPTRQDIQYF; CDR3 DNA: TGTGCCAGCTCACCGACGAGACAAGACATTCAGTACTTC
V gene: TRBV6-5; clone size: .; D gene: .; J gene: TRBJ2-2; CDR3 protein: CASSSMGTTGELFF; CDR3 DNA: TGTGCCAGCAGTTCGATGGGGACCACCGGGGAGCTGTTTTTT
V gene: TRBV4-1; clone size: once; D gene: .; J gene: TRBJ1-2; CDR3 protein: CASSPGGRPGPYGYTF; CDR3 DNA: TGCGCCAGCAGCCCCGGTGGAAGGCCCGGTCCGTATGGCTACACCTTC
V gene: TRBV4-1; clone size: .; D gene: TRBD2; J gene: TRBJ2-1; CDR3 protein: CASSHNSGSGEQFF; CDR3 DNA: TGCGCCAGCAGTCACAATAGCGGGAGCGGAGAGCAGTTCTTC
V gene: TRBV7-9; clone size: .; D gene: .; J gene: TRBJ1-6; CDR3 protein: CASSLGWTLDSPLHF; CDR3 DNA: TGTGCCAGCAGCTTAGGGTGGACGTTGGATTCACCCCTCCACTTT
V gene: TRBV7-2; clone size: .; D gene: .; J gene: TRBJ1-5; CDR3 protein: CASSSSWGRNQPQHF; CDR3 DNA: TGTGCCAGCAGCTCGAGTTGGGGCAGGAATCAGCCCCAGCATTTT
V gene: TRBV19; clone size: .; D gene: .; J gene: TRBJ2-6; CDR3 protein: CASSSPPRTGLSGANVLTF; CDR3 DNA: TGTGCCAGTAGTTCTCCTCCCCGGACGGGCCTCTCTGGGGCCAACGTCCTGACTTTC
V gene: TRBV4-1; clone size: .; D gene: .; J gene: TRBJ2-1; CDR3 protein: CASSQDLSPVGSHNEQFF; CDR3 DNA: TGCGCCAGCAGCCAAGATTTATCCCCGGTTGGAAGTCACAATGAGCAGTTCTTC
V gene: TRBV27; clone size: .; D gene: .; J gene: TRBJ2-6; CDR3 protein: CASSPFEDSQSGANVLTF; CDR3 DNA: TGTGCCAGCAGTCCCTTCGAGGACAGCCAGTCTGGGGCCAACGTCCTGACTTTC
V gene: TRBV5-4; clone size: .; D gene: .; J gene: TRBJ1-5; CDR3 protein: CASSQDSGNQPQHF; CDR3 DNA: TGTGCCAGCAGCCAAGACAGCGGCAATCAGCCCCAGCATTTT
V gene: TRBV7-9; clone size: few; D gene: .; J gene: TRBJ1-6; CDR3 protein: CASSRENSNSPLHF; CDR3 DNA: TGTGCCAGCAGCCGAGAGAACAGTAATTCACCCCTCCACTTT
V gene: TRBV18; clone size: once; D gene: .; J gene: TRBJ2-2; CDR3 protein: CASSPGLGTGELFF; CDR3 DNA: TGTGCCAGCTCTCCAGGGCTGGGGACCGGGGAGCTGTTTTTT
V gene: TRBV5-1; clone size: .; D gene: TRBD2; J gene: TRBJ2-7; CDR3 protein: CASSLSGTNHYEQYF; CDR3 DNA: TGCGCCAGCAGCTTGTCAGGGACTAACCACTACGAGCAGTACTTC
V gene: TRBV4-2; clone size: .; D gene: TRBD2; J gene: TRBJ2-5; CDR3 protein: CASSQEGSQREQYF; CDR3 DNA: TGTGCCAGCAGCCAAGAAGGTTCCCAGCGGGAGCAGTACTTC
V gene: TRBV10-3; clone size: .; D gene: TRBD1; J gene: TRBJ1-6; CDR3 protein: CAIAGGEGSPLHF; CDR3 DNA: TGTGCCATCGCAGGGGGCGAGGGTTCACCCCTCCACTTT
V gene: TRBV5-5; clone size: few; D gene: .; J gene: TRBJ1-5; CDR3 protein: CASSLESGEQPQHF; CDR3 DNA: TGTGCCAGCAGCTTGGAATCAGGGGAACAGCCCCAGCATTTT
V gene: TRBV27; clone size: few; D gene: .; J gene: TRBJ1-5; CDR3 protein: CASSLRLPSPQHF; CDR3 DNA: TGTGCCAGCAGTTTAAGACTCCCGTCGCCCCAGCATTTT
V gene: TRBV14; clone size: .; D gene: .; J gene: TRBJ2-2; CDR3 protein: CASSGLLNTGELFF; CDR3 DNA: TGTGCCAGCAGCGGCCTATTAAACACCGGGGAGCTGTTTTTT
V gene: TRBV9; clone size: .; D gene: TRBD1; J gene: TRBJ1-3; CDR3 protein: CASSDRDRVFSGNTIYF; CDR3 DNA: TGTGCCAGCAGCGACCGGGACAGGGTCTTCTCTGGAAACACCATATATTTT
V gene: TRBV5-1; clone size: .; D gene: .; J gene: TRBJ1-2; CDR3 protein: CASSTGTDEYGYTF; CDR3 DNA: TGCGCCAGCAGCACCGGGACGGACGAATATGGCTACACCTTC
V gene: TRBV5-5; clone size: .; D gene: .; J gene: TRBJ2-7; CDR3 protein: CASLSVGGAYEQYF; CDR3 DNA: TGTGCCAGCCTTTCGGTGGGGGGAGCCTACGAGCAGTACTTC
V gene: TRBV7-9; clone size: .; D gene: TRBD2; J gene: TRBJ2-3; CDR3 protein: CASSSRLAVSTDTQYF; CDR3 DNA: TGTGCCAGCAGCTCTCGGCTAGCGGTTAGCACAGATACGCAGTATTTT
V gene: TRBV6-1; clone size: .; D gene: .; J gene: TRBJ2-3; CDR3 protein: CASSVWVTDTQYF; CDR3 DNA: TGTGCCAGCAGTGTCTGGGTGACAGATACGCAGTATTTT
V gene: TRBV12-5; clone size: .; D gene: .; J gene: TRBJ2-5; CDR3 protein: CASGSFTGPAETQYF; CDR3 DNA: TGTGCTAGTGGTTCCTTTACAGGGCCCGCGGAGACCCAGTACTTC
V gene: TRBV6-6; clone size: .; D gene: .; J gene: TRBJ2-3; CDR3 protein: CASSYPRHSTDTQYF; CDR3 DNA: TGTGCCAGCAGTTACCCGAGACATTCCACAGATACGCAGTATTTT
V gene: TRBV2; clone size: .; D gene: TRBD1; J gene: TRBJ2-2; CDR3 protein: CASYRDRNTGELFF; CDR3 DNA: TGTGCCAGCTACCGGGACAGAAACACCGGGGAGCTGTTTTTT
V gene: TRBV5-1; clone size: .; D gene: .; J gene: TRBJ1-2; CDR3 protein: CASSLPNWDYGYTF; CDR3 DNA: TGCGCCAGCAGCTTGCCAAATTGGGATTATGGCTACACCTTC
V gene: TRBV29-1; clone size: once; D gene: .; J gene: TRBJ2-7; CDR3 protein: CSVEDLRRGSYEQYF; CDR3 DNA: TGCAGCGTTGAAGATCTTAGGAGGGGGTCCTACGAGCAGTACTTC
V gene: TRBV6-6; clone size: .; D gene: .; J gene: TRBJ2-5; CDR3 protein: CASSYSYGGETQYF; CDR3 DNA: TGTGCCAGCAGTTACTCGTATGGGGGAGAGACCCAGTACTTC
V gene: TRBV7-2; clone size: .; D gene: TRBD2; J gene: TRBJ2-5; CDR3 protein: CASRVAGGRETQYF; CDR3 DNA: TGTGCCAGCAGAGTAGCGGGGGGGCGAGAGACCCAGTACTTC
V gene: TRBV28; clone size: once; D gene: .; J gene: TRBJ2-5; CDR3 protein: CASSSGQYQETQYF; CDR3 DNA: TGTGCCAGCAGTTCAGGGCAGTACCAAGAGACCCAGTACTTC
V gene: TRBV7-9; clone size: .; D gene: TRBD2; J gene: TRBJ2-7; CDR3 protein: CASSFSGTYEQYF; CDR3 DNA: TGTGCCAGCAGTTTTAGCGGGACCTACGAGCAGTACTTC
V gene: TRBV4-1; clone size: .; D gene: .; J gene: TRBJ2-7; CDR3 protein: CASSRDPGSTYEQYF; CDR3 DNA: TGCGCCAGCAGCCGGGATCCCGGTTCTACCTACGAGCAGTACTTC
V gene: TRBV5-1; clone size: .; D gene: .; J gene: TRBJ2-5; CDR3 protein: CASYQGTGGPREETQYF; CDR3 DNA: TGCGCCAGCTACCAGGGGACGGGGGGCCCCAGGGAAGAGACCCAGTACTTC
V gene: TRBV10-3; clone size: .; D gene: TRBD2; J gene: TRBJ2-2; CDR3 protein: CAISKRLAGGEAVGELFF; CDR3 DNA: TGTGCCATCAGTAAAAGACTAGCGGGAGGGGAGGCGGTCGGGGAGCTGTTTTTT
V gene: TRBV19; clone size: .; D gene: .; J gene: TRBJ1-1; CDR3 protein: CASSISGRTEAFF; CDR3 DNA: TGTGCCAGTAGTATTTCAGGGCGGACTGAAGCTTTCTTT
V gene: TRBV19; clone size: .; D gene: .; J gene: TRBJ1-4; CDR3 protein: CASSRGINEKLFF; CDR3 DNA: TGTGCCAGTAGTCGCGGAATAAATGAAAAACTGTTTTTT
V gene: TRBV5-1; clone size: .; D gene: .; J gene: TRBJ2-3; CDR3 protein: CASSLQGDTQYF; CDR3 DNA: TGCGCCAGCAGCTTACAGGGAGATACGCAGTATTTT
V gene: TRBV18; clone size: .; D gene: .; J gene: TRBJ2-7; CDR3 protein: CASSPGNSGAYEQYF; CDR3 DNA: TGTGCCAGCTCACCAGGTAACAGTGGGGCCTACGAGCAGTACTTC
V gene: TRBV10-2; clone size: .; D gene: .; J gene: TRBJ2-1; CDR3 protein: CASSVWGSYNEQFF; CDR3 DNA: TGCGCCAGCAGTGTTTGGGGATCCTACAATGAGCAGTTCTTC
V gene: TRBV6-1; clone size: .; D gene: .; J gene: TRBJ1-1; CDR3 protein: CASSEPSTEAFF; CDR3 DNA: TGTGCCAGCAGTGAACCTTCCACTGAAGCTTTCTTT